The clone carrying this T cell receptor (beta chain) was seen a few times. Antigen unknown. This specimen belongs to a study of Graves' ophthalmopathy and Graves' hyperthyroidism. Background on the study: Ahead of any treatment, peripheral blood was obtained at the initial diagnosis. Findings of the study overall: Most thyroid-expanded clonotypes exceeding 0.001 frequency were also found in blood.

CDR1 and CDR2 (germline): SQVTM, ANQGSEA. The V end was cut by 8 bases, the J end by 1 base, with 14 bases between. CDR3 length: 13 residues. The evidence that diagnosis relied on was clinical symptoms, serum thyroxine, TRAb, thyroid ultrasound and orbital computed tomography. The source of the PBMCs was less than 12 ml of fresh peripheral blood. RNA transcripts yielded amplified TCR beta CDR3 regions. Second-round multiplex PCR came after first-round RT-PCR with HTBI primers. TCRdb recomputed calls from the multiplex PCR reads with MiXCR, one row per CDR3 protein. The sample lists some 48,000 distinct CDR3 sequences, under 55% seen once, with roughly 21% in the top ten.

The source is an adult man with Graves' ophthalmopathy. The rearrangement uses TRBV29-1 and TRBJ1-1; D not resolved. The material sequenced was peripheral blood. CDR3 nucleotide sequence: TGCAGCACCCCCAGCGTGGGGAACACTGAAGCTTTCTTT. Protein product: CSTPSVGNTEAFF.